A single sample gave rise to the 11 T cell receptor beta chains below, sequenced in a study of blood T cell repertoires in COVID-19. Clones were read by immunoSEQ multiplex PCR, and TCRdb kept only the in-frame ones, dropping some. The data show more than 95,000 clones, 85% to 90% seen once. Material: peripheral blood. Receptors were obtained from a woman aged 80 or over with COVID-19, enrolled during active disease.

CDR3 residues: CASSVLQNQPQHF. The CDR3 DNA reads TGTGCCAGCAGTGTCTTGCAGAATCAGCCCCAGCATTTT. This chain connects TRBV2 to TRBJ1-5; D is unresolved. Per the germline V gene, CDR1 is SNHLY and CDR2 is FYNNEI. The CDR3 length is 13 residues. Trimming stripped 4 bases from V and 4 bases from J, with 8 bases between.

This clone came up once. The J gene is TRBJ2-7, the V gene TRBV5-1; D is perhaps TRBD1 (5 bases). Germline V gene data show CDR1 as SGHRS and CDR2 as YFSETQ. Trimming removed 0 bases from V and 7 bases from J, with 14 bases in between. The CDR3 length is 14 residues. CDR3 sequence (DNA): TGCGCCAGCAGCTTGGGGACAATGAAGGGGGAGCAGTACTTC. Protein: CASSLGTMKGEQYF.

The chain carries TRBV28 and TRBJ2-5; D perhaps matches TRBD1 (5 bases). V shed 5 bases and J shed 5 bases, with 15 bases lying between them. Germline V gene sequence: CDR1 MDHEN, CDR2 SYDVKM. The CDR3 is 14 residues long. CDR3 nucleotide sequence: TGTGCCAGCAGTAGACAGTCCCTCGAGGAGACCCAGTACTTC. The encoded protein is CASSRQSLEETQYF.

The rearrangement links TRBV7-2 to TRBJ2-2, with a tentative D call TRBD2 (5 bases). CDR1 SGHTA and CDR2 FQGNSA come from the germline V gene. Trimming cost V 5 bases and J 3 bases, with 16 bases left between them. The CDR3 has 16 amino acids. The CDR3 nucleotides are TGTGCCAGCAGCGCCGACTCTAGCTTGGACACCGGGGAGCTGTTTTTT. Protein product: CASSADSSLDTGELFF.

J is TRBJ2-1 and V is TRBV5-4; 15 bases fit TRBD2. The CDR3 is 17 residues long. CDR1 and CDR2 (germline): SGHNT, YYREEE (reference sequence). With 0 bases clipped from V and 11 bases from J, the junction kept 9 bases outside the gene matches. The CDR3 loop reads CASSLGGLAGGLRQQFF. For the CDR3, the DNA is TGTGCCAGCAGCTTGGGCGGACTAGCGGGAGGGCTTCGTCAGCAGTTCTTC.

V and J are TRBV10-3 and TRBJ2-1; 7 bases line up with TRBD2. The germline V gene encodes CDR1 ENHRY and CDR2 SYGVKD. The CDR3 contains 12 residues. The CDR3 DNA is TGTGCGGCGGGAGTGACATACAATGAGCAGTTCTTC. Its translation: CAAGVTYNEQFF.

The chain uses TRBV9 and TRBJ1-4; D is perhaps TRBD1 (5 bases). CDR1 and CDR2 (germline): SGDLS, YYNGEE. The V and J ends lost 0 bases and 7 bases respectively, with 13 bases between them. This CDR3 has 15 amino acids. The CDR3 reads CASSVGVSRGEKLFF. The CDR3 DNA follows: TGTGCCAGCAGCGTAGGAGTCTCAAGGGGTGAAAAACTGTTTTTT.

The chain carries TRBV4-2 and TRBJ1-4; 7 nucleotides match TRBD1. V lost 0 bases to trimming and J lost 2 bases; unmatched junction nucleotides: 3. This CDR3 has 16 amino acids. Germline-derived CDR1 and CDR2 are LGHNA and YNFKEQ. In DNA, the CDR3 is TGTGCCAGCAGCCAAGATAGGGGACAGACTAATGAAAAACTGTTTTTT. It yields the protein CASSQDRGQTNEKLFF.

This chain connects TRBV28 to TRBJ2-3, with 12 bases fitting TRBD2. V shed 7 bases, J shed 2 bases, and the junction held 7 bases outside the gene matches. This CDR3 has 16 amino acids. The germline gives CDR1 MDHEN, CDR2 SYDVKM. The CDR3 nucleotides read TGTGCCAGCACTCTAGCGGGAGGGCCTGACACAGATACGCAGTATTTT. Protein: CASTLAGGPDTDTQYF.

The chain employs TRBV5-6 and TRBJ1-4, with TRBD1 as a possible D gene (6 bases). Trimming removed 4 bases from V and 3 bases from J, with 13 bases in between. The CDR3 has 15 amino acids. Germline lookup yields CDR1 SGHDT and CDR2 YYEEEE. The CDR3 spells CASSLGGLANEKLFF. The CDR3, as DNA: TGTGCCAGCAGCCTGGGGGGCTTGGCTAATGAAAAACTGTTTTTT.

The chain's CDR3 is CASSIVENQPQHF. As DNA, the CDR3 is TGTGCCAGTAGTATCGTAGAAAATCAGCCCCAGCATTTT. The chain combines TRBV19 with TRBJ1-5; D unclear. The V end lost 3 bases, the J end lost 4 bases, and 7 bases lay between the germline ends. CDR3 size: 13 residues. Germline V CDR1 and CDR2: LNHDA, SQIVND (reference sequence).